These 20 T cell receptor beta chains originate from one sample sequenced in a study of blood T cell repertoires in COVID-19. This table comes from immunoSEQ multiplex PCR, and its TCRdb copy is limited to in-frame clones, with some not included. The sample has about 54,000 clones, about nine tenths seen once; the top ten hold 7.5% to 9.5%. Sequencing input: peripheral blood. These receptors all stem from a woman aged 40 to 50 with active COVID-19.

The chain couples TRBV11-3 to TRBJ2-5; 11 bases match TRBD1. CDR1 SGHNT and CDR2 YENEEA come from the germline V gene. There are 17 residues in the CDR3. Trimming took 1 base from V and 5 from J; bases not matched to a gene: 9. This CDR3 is CASSLGLGTGGRETQYF. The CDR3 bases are TGTGCCAGCAGCTTAGGTCTCGGGACAGGGGGTCGGGAGACCCAGTACTTC.

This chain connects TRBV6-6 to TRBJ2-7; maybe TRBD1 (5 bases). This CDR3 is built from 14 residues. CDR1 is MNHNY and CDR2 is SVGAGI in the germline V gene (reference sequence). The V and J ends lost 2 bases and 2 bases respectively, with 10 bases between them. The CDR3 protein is CASSYAGLPYEQYF. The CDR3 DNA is TGTGCCAGCAGTTACGCAGGGCTGCCCTACGAGCAGTACTTC.

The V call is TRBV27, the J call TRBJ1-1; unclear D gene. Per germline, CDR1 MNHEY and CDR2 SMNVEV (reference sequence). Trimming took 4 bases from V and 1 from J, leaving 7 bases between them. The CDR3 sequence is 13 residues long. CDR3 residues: CASSYRGNTEAFF. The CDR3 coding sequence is TGTGCCAGCAGTTACCGGGGGAACACTGAAGCTTTCTTT.

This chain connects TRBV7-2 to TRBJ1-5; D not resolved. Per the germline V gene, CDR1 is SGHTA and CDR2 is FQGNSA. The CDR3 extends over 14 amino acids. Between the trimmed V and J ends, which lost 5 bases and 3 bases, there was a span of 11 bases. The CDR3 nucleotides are TGTGCCAGCAGCCGTGGGCAGTTCAATCAGCCCCAGCATTTT. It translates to CASSRGQFNQPQHF. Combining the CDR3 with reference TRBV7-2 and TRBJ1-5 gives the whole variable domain GAGVSQSPSNKVTEKGKDVELRCDPISGHTALYWYRQSLGQGLEFLIYFQGNSAPDKSGLPSDRFSAERTGGSVSTLTIQRTQQEDSAVYLCASSRGQFNQPQHFGDGTRLSIL.

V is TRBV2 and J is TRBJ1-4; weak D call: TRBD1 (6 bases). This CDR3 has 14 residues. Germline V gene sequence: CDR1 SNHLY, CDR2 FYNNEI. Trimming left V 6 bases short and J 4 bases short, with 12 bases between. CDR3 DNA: TGTGCCAGCAGGAGACAGGCCGATAATGAAAAACTGTTTTTT. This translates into CASRRQADNEKLFF.

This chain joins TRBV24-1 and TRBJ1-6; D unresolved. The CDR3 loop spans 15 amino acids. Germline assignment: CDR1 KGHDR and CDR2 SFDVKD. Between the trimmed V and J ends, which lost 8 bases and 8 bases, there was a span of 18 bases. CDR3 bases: TGTGCCACCAAGGAGGGCGGCCAATGTGATTCACCCCTCCACTTT. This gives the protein CATKEGGQCDSPLHF.

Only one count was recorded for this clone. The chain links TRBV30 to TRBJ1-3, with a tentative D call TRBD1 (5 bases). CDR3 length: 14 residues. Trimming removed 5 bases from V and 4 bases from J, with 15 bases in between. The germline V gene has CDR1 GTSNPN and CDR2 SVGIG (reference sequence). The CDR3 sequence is CAWGAGVSGNTIYF. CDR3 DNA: TGTGCCTGGGGCGCGGGGGTATCAGGAAACACCATATATTTT.

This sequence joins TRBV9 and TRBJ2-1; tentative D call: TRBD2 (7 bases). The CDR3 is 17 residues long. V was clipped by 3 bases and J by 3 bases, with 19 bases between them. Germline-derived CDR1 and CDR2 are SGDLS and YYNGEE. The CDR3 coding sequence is TGTGCCAGCAGCGGAGGGATGTCGGGGGGCCACTACAATGAGCAGTTCTTC. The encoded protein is CASSGGMSGGHYNEQFF.

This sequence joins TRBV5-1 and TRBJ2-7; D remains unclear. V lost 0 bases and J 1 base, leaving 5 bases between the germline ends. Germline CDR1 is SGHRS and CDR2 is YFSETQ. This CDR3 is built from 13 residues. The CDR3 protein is CASSLVGSYEQYF. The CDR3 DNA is TGCGCCAGCAGCTTGGTCGGGTCCTACGAGCAGTACTTC.

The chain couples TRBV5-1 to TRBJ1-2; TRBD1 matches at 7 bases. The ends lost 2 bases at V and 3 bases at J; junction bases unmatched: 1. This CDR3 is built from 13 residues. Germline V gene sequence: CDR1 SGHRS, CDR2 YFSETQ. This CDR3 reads CASSFGTDYGYTF. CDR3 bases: TGCGCCAGCAGCTTTGGGACAGACTATGGCTACACCTTC.

The DNA of the CDR3 is TGTGCCAGCAGCCTAGGGGGCAGGGGGCTTTTTGGTTCACCCCTCCACTTT. Encoded protein: CASSLGGRGLFGSPLHF. The rearrangement links TRBV7-8 to TRBJ1-6, with 8 nucleotides matching TRBD1. The V gene end was trimmed by 5 bases and the J gene end by 9 bases; junction bases not matched to a gene: 15. There are 17 residues in the CDR3. The V gene's germline CDR1 is SGHVS and CDR2 FQNEAQ.

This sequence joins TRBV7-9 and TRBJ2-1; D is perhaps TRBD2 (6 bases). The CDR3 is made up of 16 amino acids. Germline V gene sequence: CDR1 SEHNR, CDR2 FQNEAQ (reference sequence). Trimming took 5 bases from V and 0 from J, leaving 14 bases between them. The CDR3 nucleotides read TGTGCCAGCAGCCCCCGACTAGGGAGCTCCTACAATGAGCAGTTCTTC. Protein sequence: CASSPRLGSSYNEQFF.

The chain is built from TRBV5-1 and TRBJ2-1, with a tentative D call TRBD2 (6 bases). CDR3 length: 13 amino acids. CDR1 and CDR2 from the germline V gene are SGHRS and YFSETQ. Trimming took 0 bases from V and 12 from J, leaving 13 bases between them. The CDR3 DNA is TGCGCCAGCAGCTTGGACTGGGACTCCCGGCAGTTCTTC. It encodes CASSLDWDSRQFF.

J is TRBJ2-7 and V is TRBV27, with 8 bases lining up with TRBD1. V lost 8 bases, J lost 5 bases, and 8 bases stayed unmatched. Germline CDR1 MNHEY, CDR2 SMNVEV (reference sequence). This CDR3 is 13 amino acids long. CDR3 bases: TGTGCCAGCTCGCGACAGGGGAAGCACGAGCAGTACTTC. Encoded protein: CASSRQGKHEQYF.

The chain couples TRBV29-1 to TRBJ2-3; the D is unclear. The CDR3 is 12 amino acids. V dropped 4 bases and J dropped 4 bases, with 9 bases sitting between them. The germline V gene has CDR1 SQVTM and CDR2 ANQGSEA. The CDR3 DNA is TGCAGCGTTGGTTTGGGCGCAGATACGCAGTATTTT. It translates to CSVGLGADTQYF.

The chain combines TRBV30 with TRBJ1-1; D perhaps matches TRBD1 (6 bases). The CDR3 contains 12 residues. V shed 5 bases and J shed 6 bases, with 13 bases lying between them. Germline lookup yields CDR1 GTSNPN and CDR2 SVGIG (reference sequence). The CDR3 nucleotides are TGTGCCTGGGCCCCGGGACAAGCTGAAGCTTTCTTT. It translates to CAWAPGQAEAFF.

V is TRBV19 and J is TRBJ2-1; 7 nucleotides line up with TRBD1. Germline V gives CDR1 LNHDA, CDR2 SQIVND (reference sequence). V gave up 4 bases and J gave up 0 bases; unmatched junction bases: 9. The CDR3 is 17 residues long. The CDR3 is CASSTLQGSSSYNEQFF. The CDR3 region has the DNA TGTGCCAGTAGTACGCTACAGGGGTCGAGCTCCTACAATGAGCAGTTCTTC.

The CDR3 coding sequence is TGTGCCAGCAGCCGTAGCGGGGGGATGAATGAGCAGTTCTTC. It translates to CASSRSGGMNEQFF. V and J are TRBV7-9 and TRBJ2-1; the match to TRBD2 covers 10 bases. The V gene end was trimmed by 5 bases and the J gene end by 7 bases; junction bases not matched to a gene: 5. This CDR3 spans 14 amino acids. Germline V lookup: CDR1 SEHNR, CDR2 FQNEAQ (reference sequence). Looking up the rest from reference TRBV7-9 and TRBJ2-1 gives the full variable domain: DTGVSQNPRHKITKRGQNVTFRCDPISEHNRLYWYRQTLGQGPEFLTYFQNEAQLEKSRLLSDRFSAERPKGSFSTLEIQRTEQGDSAMYLCASSRSGGMNEQFFGPGTRLTVL.

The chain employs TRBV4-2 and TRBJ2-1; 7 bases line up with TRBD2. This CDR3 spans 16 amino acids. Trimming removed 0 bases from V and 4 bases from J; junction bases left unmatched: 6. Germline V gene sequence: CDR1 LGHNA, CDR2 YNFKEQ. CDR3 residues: CASSQEATSTYNEQFF. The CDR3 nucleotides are TGTGCCAGCAGCCAAGAAGCGACTAGCACTTACAATGAGCAGTTCTTC.

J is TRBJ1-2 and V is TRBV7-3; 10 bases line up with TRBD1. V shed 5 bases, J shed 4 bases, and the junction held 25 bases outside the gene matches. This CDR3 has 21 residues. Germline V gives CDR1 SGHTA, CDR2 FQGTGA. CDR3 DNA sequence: TGTGCCAGCAGCCCAAGAGAGGGCGGAAGAGAAGTGGGACAGGGGAGCTATGGCTACACCTTC. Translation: CASSPREGGREVGQGSYGYTF. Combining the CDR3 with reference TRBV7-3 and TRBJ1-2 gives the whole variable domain GAGVSQTPSNKVTEKGKYVELRCDPISGHTALYWYRQSLGQGPEFLIYFQGTGAADDSGLPNDRFFAVRPEGSVSTLKIQRTERGDSAVYLCASSPREGGREVGQGSYGYTFGSGTRLTVV.